This T cell receptor beta chain was sequenced for a study of early T cells in non-severe SARS-CoV-2 infection. Study context: Chains were not paired, and sequencing was done on bulk RNA from unsorted whole blood. Study-level findings and limits: VDJdb matches were skewed toward anti-spike CD8 T cell responses.

Regarding this clonotype: The antigen remains unidentified.

Individual cDNA molecules were tagged with unique molecular identifiers. TCRdb re-analysed the 5' RACE reads in MiXCR, keeping a single row per CDR3 protein. Among some 88,000 distinct CDR3 sequences listed, roughly 17% were seen once. CDR1 is SGHNT and CDR2 is YENEEA in the germline V gene. Trimming left V 3 bases short and J 0 bases short, with 8 bases between. The CDR3 spans 14 residues. The receptor's source is an adult who was a healthcare worker with PCR-confirmed SARS-CoV-2 infection or an uninfected control (not recorded which). The sequenced sample was whole blood, obtained at baseline. The V and J genes are TRBV11-3 and TRBJ1-1, with unresolved D. The CDR3 sequence is CASSLGQMNTEAFF. The CDR3 bases are TGTGCCAGCAGCTTGGGCCAGATGAACACTGAAGCTTTCTTT.